The 29 T cell receptor beta chains below come from one sample, sequenced in a study of blood T cell repertoires in COVID-19. Profiled with immunoSEQ multiplex PCR; TCRdb holds only in-frame clones, not every one. The repertoire includes 25,000 or so clones, roughly four fifths of them detected once, and 25% sits in the top ten. Sequenced: peripheral blood. The source is a man between 65 and 85 years old with active COVID-19.

The rearrangement links TRBV7-3 to TRBJ2-2, with TRBD2 matching over 14 bases. The V gene end was trimmed by 5 bases and the J gene end by 8 bases; junction bases not matched to a gene: 7. Germline V lookup: CDR1 SGHTA, CDR2 FQGTGA. CDR3 length equals 16 residues. In DNA, the CDR3 is TGTGCCAGCAGCCCTAGACTAGCGGGAGGGCCTGGGGAGCTGTTTTTT. This sequence encodes CASSPRLAGGPGELFF.

This sequence joins TRBV2 and TRBJ1-5; D is uncertain. This CDR3 has 11 residues. Germline loops: CDR1 SNHLY, CDR2 FYNNEI. Between the trimmed V and J ends, which lost 3 bases and 10 bases, there was a span of 7 bases. CDR3: CASSDGPPQHF. The CDR3 coding sequence is TGTGCCAGCAGTGATGGCCCTCCCCAGCATTTT.

The chain couples TRBV19 to TRBJ2-3, with D possibly TRBD2 on 6 matching bases. Per germline, CDR1 LNHDA and CDR2 SQIVND (reference sequence). The CDR3 consists of 14 residues. The V end lost 6 bases, the J end lost 0 bases, and 10 bases lay between the germline ends. The CDR3: CASRQDYSTDTQYF. CDR3 DNA: TGTGCCAGTAGGCAGGACTACAGCACAGATACGCAGTATTTT.

This clone occurred once. This sequence joins TRBV9 and TRBJ1-5; 8 bases are a match to TRBD1. J lost 5 bases, V lost 3 bases, and 7 bases had no gene match. This CDR3 is 15 amino acids long. CDR1 and CDR2 from the germline V gene are SGDLS and YYNGEE. CDR3 loop: CASSATGVGDQPQHF. The CDR3 bases are TGTGCCAGCAGCGCGACAGGGGTCGGTGATCAGCCCCAGCATTTT.

The chain employs TRBV7-8 and TRBJ1-3, with D tentatively TRBD1 (6 bases). Looked up from germline, CDR1 is SGHVS and CDR2 is FQNEAQ. The CDR3 runs 15 residues. Trimming took 5 bases from V and 4 from J, leaving 15 bases between them. In DNA, the CDR3 is TGTGCCAGCAGCCAGAGGACAGTCCCCGGAAACACCATATATTTT. It translates to CASSQRTVPGNTIYF. Based on the CDR3 plus reference TRBV7-8 and TRBJ1-3, the full variable domain is GAGVSQSPRYKVAKRGQDVALRCDPISGHVSLFWYQQALGQGPEFLTYFQNEAQLDKSGLPSDRFFAERPEGSVSTLKIQRTQQEDSAVYLCASSQRTVPGNTIYFGEGSWLTVV.

V gene TRBV15 combines with J gene TRBJ1-1; tentatively, D is TRBD1 (5 bases). This CDR3 has 13 residues. V lost 7 bases and J 1 base, leaving 10 bases between the germline ends. Germline-derived CDR1 and CDR2 are LNHNV and YYDKDF (reference sequence). The DNA for the CDR3 is TGTGCCACCACAGGACACCAGAACACTGAAGCTTTCTTT. This sequence encodes CATTGHQNTEAFF.

J is TRBJ2-3 and V is TRBV7-9; 12 positions agree with TRBD2. CDR3 length: 16 amino acids. Germline V CDR1 and CDR2: SEHNR, FQNEAQ (reference sequence). J was trimmed by 4 bases and V by 4 bases; bases with no gene match: 6. CDR3 DNA sequence: TGTGCCAGCAGCTCTGGACTAGCGGGAAGGGCAGATACGCAGTATTTT. This sequence encodes CASSSGLAGRADTQYF.

This clone came up a few times. The gene calls are TRBV6-5 and TRBJ1-1, with a tentative D call TRBD1 (6 bases). CDR1 and CDR2 from the germline V gene are MNHEY and SVGAGI. The V end was cut by 7 bases, the J end by 3 bases, with 15 bases between. This CDR3 region has 14 residues. CDR3 sequence reads: CASKDSNRDTEAFF. The CDR3 DNA reads as TGTGCCAGCAAGGACAGCAATCGGGACACTGAAGCTTTCTTT.

This sequence joins TRBV29-1 and TRBJ2-7, with 11 bases that match TRBD2. The germline V gene has CDR1 SQVTM and CDR2 ANQGSEA. The CDR3 totals 14 residues. The V and J ends lost 6 bases and 3 bases, in that order; junction bases with no gene match: 7. CDR3 amino acids: CSVAVTSGNYEQYF. The CDR3 DNA sequence: TGCAGCGTAGCCGTGACTAGCGGGAACTACGAGCAGTACTTC.

The rearrangement uses TRBV28 and TRBJ1-2; 7 nucleotides agree with TRBD1. Germline CDR1 MDHEN, CDR2 SYDVKM. The CDR3 extends over 13 amino acids. Trimming at V came to 7 bases and at J to 2 bases, leaving 4 bases not matched to a gene. CDR3 residues: CASKQGWNYGYTF. The DNA for the CDR3 is TGTGCCAGCAAACAGGGGTGGAACTATGGCTACACCTTC.

The rearrangement uses TRBV5-6 and TRBJ2-1; D is uncertain. The CDR3 runs 15 residues. Germline loops: CDR1 SGHDT, CDR2 YYEEEE. With 2 bases removed from V and 2 bases from J, the gap between germline ends came to 11 bases. The CDR3 nucleotides are TGTGCCAGCAGCTTTACAGCTTGGGCCTACAATGAGCAGTTCTTC. The encoded protein is CASSFTAWAYNEQFF.

The chain uses TRBV6-5 and TRBJ1-4; the D gene is possibly TRBD1 (6 bases). Trimming removed 3 bases from V and 10 bases from J, with 18 bases in between. Germline V CDR1 and CDR2: MNHEY, SVGAGI. There are 15 residues in the CDR3. As DNA, the CDR3 is TGTGCCAGCAGTTATTCTTCAGGGGAGGGAGGAAAACTGTTTTTT. Amino acid sequence: CASSYSSGEGGKLFF.

This chain connects TRBV28 to TRBJ2-1; D may be TRBD1 (6 bases). Trimming removed 7 bases from V and 1 base from J, with 11 bases in between. The germline V gene has CDR1 MDHEN and CDR2 SYDVKM. This CDR3 spans 14 amino acids. The CDR3 bases are TGTGCCAGCACCCGACAGGATTCCTACAATGAGCAGTTCTTC. Protein: CASTRQDSYNEQFF.

CDR3 amino acids: CASSPGQGGEKLFF. The CDR3 DNA is TGTGCCAGCTCACCAGGGCAGGGAGGCGAAAAACTGTTTTTT. The chain uses TRBV18 and TRBJ1-4, with a weak D call TRBD1 (5 bases). The germline V gene has CDR1 KGHSH and CDR2 LQKENI. The CDR3 contains 14 residues. Trimming pared 2 bases from V and 8 bases from J, leaving 12 bases between. Complete variable domain (other parts from reference TRBV18 and TRBJ1-4): NAGVMQNPRHLVRRRGQEARLRCSPMKGHSHVYWYRQLPEEGLKFMVYLQKENIIDESGMPKERFSAEFPKEGPSILRIQQVVRGDSAAYFCASSPGQGGEKLFFGSGTQLSVL.

This clone was counted only a few times. The J gene is TRBJ2-3, the V gene TRBV19; D perhaps matches TRBD2 (6 bases). CDR3 length: 15 amino acids. The V and J ends lost 3 bases and 5 bases respectively, with 15 bases between them. CDR1 and CDR2 (germline): LNHDA, SQIVND (reference sequence). CDR3 nucleotide sequence: TGTGCCAGTAGTATCGGGAGCGGAGATCTAGATACGCAGTATTTT. The encoded protein is CASSIGSGDLDTQYF.

This chain uses TRBV6-5 with TRBJ1-1; 7 nucleotides line up with TRBD1. Germline trimming cut 6 bases from V and 4 bases from J; bases unmatched to any gene: 11. The germline CDR1 and CDR2 sequences are MNHEY and SVGAGI. The CDR3 runs 15 residues. The CDR3 is CASRRRTGVGTEAFF. For the CDR3, the DNA is TGTGCCAGCAGACGAAGAACAGGGGTGGGCACTGAAGCTTTCTTT.

The chain links TRBV18 to TRBJ1-3; D may be TRBD1 (5 bases). This CDR3 comprises 18 residues. The germline gives CDR1 KGHSH, CDR2 LQKENI. The germline V and J ends were trimmed by 3 bases and 0 bases, with 18 bases remaining between them. The CDR3 loop reads CASSPAIVTGPSGNTIYF. The CDR3 DNA sequence: TGTGCCAGCTCACCTGCGATAGTTACAGGCCCCTCTGGAAACACCATATATTTT.

This chain joins TRBV5-4 and TRBJ1-2; 7 nucleotides agree with TRBD1. The V and J ends lost 6 bases and 5 bases, in that order; junction bases with no gene match: 4. The length of the CDR3 is 12 residues. Looked up from germline, CDR1 is SGHNT and CDR2 is YYREEE (reference sequence). The CDR3 DNA follows: TGTGCCAGCACCTCACAGGGGTATGGCTACACCTTC. Amino acids: CASTSQGYGYTF.

The chain combines TRBV28 with TRBJ1-5; D may be TRBD1 (6 bases). Trimming cost V 6 bases and J 1 base, with 13 bases left between them. The germline V gene has CDR1 MDHEN and CDR2 SYDVKM. The CDR3 is made up of 15 amino acids. The CDR3 sequence: CASRKGGASNQPQHF. CDR3 bases: TGTGCCAGCAGGAAAGGGGGGGCGAGCAATCAGCCCCAGCATTTT. Full variable domain (missing parts from reference TRBV28 and TRBJ1-5): DVKVTQSSRYLVKRTGEKVFLECVQDMDHENMFWYRQDPGLGLRLIYFSYDVKMKEKGDIPEGYSVSREKKERFSLILESASTNQTSMYLCASRKGGASNQPQHFGDGTRLSIL.

V and J are TRBV5-1 and TRBJ2-1; 7 bases are shared with TRBD2. With 3 bases clipped from V and 9 bases from J, the junction kept 6 bases outside the gene matches. From germline, CDR1 is SGHRS and CDR2 YFSETQ. This CDR3 has 13 residues. DNA of the CDR3: TGCGCCAGCAGCTCCCCGGGGGGAGGTGAGCAGTTCTTC. Translation: CASSSPGGGEQFF.

This clone came up once. The J gene is TRBJ2-1, the V gene TRBV19; D may be TRBD1 (5 bases). This CDR3 region has 13 residues. V was clipped by 7 bases and J by 3 bases, with 10 bases between them. Germline-derived CDR1 and CDR2 are LNHDA and SQIVND (reference sequence). CDR3 loop: CASNEQVYNEQFF. CDR3 DNA sequence: TGTGCCAGTAATGAACAGGTCTACAATGAGCAGTTCTTC.

The chain is built from TRBV7-2 and TRBJ1-3; TRBD1 matches 8 bases. CDR3 length: 14 amino acids. Looked up from germline, CDR1 is SGHTA and CDR2 is FQGNSA. Trimming at V came to 3 bases and at J to 4 bases, leaving 2 bases not matched to a gene. The DNA for the CDR3 is TGTGCCAGCAGCTTCCAGGGGGCGGGAAACACCATATATTTT. It codes for CASSFQGAGNTIYF.

The chain carries TRBV2 and TRBJ2-2; D ambiguous. Germline V lookup: CDR1 SNHLY, CDR2 FYNNEI. This CDR3 comprises 14 residues. Trimming removed 3 bases from V and 6 bases from J, with 11 bases in between. CDR3: CASSDPRAPGELFF. As DNA, the CDR3 is TGTGCCAGCAGTGACCCTCGAGCGCCCGGGGAGCTGTTTTTT.

The rearrangement joins TRBV7-9 to TRBJ2-2; 10 bases align to TRBD1. Per the germline V gene, CDR1 is SEHNR and CDR2 is FQNEAQ (reference sequence). The CDR3 contains 15 residues. With V trimmed by 5 bases and J by 1 base, 1 base remained unmatched. The CDR3 region is CASSRTGGNTGELFF. CDR3 nucleotides: TGTGCCAGCAGCCGGACAGGGGGGAACACCGGGGAGCTGTTTTTT.

This clone was detected only once. The CDR3 DNA reads as TGTGCCAGCAGCTTAGAGCGGACCTACAATGAGCAGTTCTTC. This translates into CASSLERTYNEQFF. V is TRBV7-6 and J is TRBJ2-1; perhaps TRBD2 as D (5 bases). CDR3 length: 14 amino acids. The V gene's germline CDR1 is SGHVS and CDR2 FNYEAQ. V was cut by 1 base and J by 2 bases, with 6 bases left in between.

This clone was seen once. V is TRBV30 and J is TRBJ2-2, with D maybe TRBD1 (6 bases). V shed 0 bases and J shed 7 bases, with 9 bases lying between them. This CDR3 has 13 residues. The V gene's germline CDR1 is GTSNPN and CDR2 SVGIG (reference sequence). CDR3 residues: CAWSVRGGGELFF. The CDR3 DNA reads TGTGCCTGGAGTGTAAGAGGGGGCGGGGAGCTGTTTTTT.

The V call is TRBV28, the J call TRBJ1-4; TRBD1 aligns across 10 bases. J lost 6 bases, V lost 6 bases, and 7 bases had no gene match. Germline CDR1 is MDHEN and CDR2 is SYDVKM. The CDR3 extends over 15 amino acids. CDR3 protein: CASRTSGTGDEKLFF. The CDR3, as DNA: TGTGCCAGCAGGACCTCCGGGACAGGGGATGAAAAACTGTTTTTT.

The V call is TRBV4-2, the J call TRBJ2-5; D unresolved. The CDR3 consists of 12 residues. Deletions cut 0 bases from V and 3 bases from J, with 2 bases between. From germline, CDR1 is LGHNA and CDR2 YNFKEQ. CDR3 bases: TGTGCCAGCAGCCAAGATAAAGAGACCCAGTACTTC. Translation: CASSQDKETQYF.

The rearrangement uses TRBV15 and TRBJ2-1; no reliable D call. Germline values: CDR1 LNHNV, CDR2 YYDKDF (reference sequence). This CDR3 has 14 amino acids. Trimming left V 0 bases short and J 2 bases short, with 5 bases between. CDR3 sequence: CATSRDVTYNEQFF. In DNA, the CDR3 is TGTGCCACCAGCAGAGACGTTACCTACAATGAGCAGTTCTTC.